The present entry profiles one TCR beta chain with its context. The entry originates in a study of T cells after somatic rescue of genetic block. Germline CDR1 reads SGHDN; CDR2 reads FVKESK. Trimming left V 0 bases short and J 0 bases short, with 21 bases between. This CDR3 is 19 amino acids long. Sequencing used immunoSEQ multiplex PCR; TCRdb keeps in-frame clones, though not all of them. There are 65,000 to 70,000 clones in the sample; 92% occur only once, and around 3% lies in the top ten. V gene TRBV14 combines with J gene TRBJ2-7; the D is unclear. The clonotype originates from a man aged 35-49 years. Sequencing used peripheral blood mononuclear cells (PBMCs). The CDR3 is CASSQDGFRGAKSSYEQYF. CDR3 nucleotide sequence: TGTGCCAGCAGCCAAGATGGGTTCCGAGGAGCCAAGTCCTCCTACGAGCAGTACTTC.